The 6 T cell receptor beta chains below were found in one sample sequenced in a study of control samples from healthy donors and cancer patients. TCRdb keeps only in-frame clones here, not all; method: immunoSEQ multiplex PCR. The table includes some 170,000 clones, nearly 96% detected once. The sample consisted of blood. The receptor source for this set is a woman in her thirties in good health.

The V call is TRBV12-3 or TRBV12-4, the J call TRBJ2-2, with TRBD1 as a possible D gene (5 bases). The V gene lost 10 bases and the J gene lost 5 bases, with 14 bases spanning the gap. This CDR3 has 13 residues. The CDR3 reads CANWGRPTGELFF. The CDR3 coding sequence is TGTGCCAACTGGGGCAGGCCAACCGGGGAGCTGTTTTTT.

The chain uses TRBV7-8 and TRBJ2-7, with D perhaps assigned TRBD1 or TRBD2 (5 bases each). CDR3 length: 13 residues. CDR1 SGHVS and CDR2 FQNEAQ come from the germline V gene. Trimming left V 5 bases short and J 5 bases short, with 13 bases between. The CDR3 is CASSLGVNDEQYF. The DNA for the CDR3 is TGTGCCAGCAGCCTGGGGGTTAACGACGAGCAGTACTTC.

The chain couples TRBV5-4 to TRBJ2-1, with no clear D. The CDR3 length is 14 residues. Trimming cost V 4 bases and J 7 bases, with 15 bases left between them. CDR1 SGHNT and CDR2 YYREEE come from the germline V gene (reference sequence). CDR3 coding DNA: TGTGCCAGCAGCCCCCCGAGAGCGCCGAATGAGCAGTTCTTC. It translates to CASSPPRAPNEQFF.

The chain carries TRBV4-2 and TRBJ2-1; tentative D call: TRBD1 (6 bases). CDR3 length: 17 amino acids. Germline CDR1 LGHNA, CDR2 YNFKEQ. V was clipped by 4 bases and J by 3 bases, with 19 bases between them. The CDR3 DNA is TGTGCCAGCAGCCTCTACAGCCACCAACAGGGCTACAATGAGCAGTTCTTC. It specifies CASSLYSHQQGYNEQFF.

The chain combines TRBV9 with TRBJ1-1, with a weak D call TRBD1 (5 bases). V dropped 4 bases and J dropped 6 bases, with 13 bases sitting between them. Germline assignment: CDR1 SGDLS and CDR2 YYNGEE. This CDR3 comprises 13 residues. The CDR3 coding sequence is TGTGCCAGCAGCATACTTGAAGGGGCTGAAGCTTTCTTT. Translating gives CASSILEGAEAFF.

CDR3 residues: CASSKRSGGTYEQYF. DNA for the CDR3: TGTGCCAGCAGCAAGCGATCTGGGGGAACCTACGAGCAGTACTTC. The chain links TRBV3-1 (or the pseudogene TRBV3-2) to TRBJ2-7; D may correspond to TRBD1 or TRBD2 (5 bases each). The CDR3 has 15 residues. CDR1 is LGHDT, CDR2 YNNKEL, per germline (reference sequence). V lost 5 bases and J lost 2, with 16 bases in between.